The rows below give T cell receptor beta chains drawn from one sample of a study of regulatory T cells in long-lasting Graves disease. MiXCR was run by TCRdb on the multiplex PCR reads, yielding one entry per CDR3 protein. The table shows over 500,000 distinct CDR3 sequences, with roughly 15% occurring only once. The data also belong to a second study, concerning T cells in Graves' hyperthyroidism and ophthalmopathy.

Specimen: peripheral blood mononuclear cells (PBMCs), collected at new diagnosis, from a patient treated with antithyroid drugs. The receptor source for this set is a woman aged 25 to 39 with Graves disease. CDR3s include the opening cysteine and the closing phenylalanine or tryptophan. D genes are given only for firm matches. A row's size may be missing; if present it is once, few, many or a size class.

v_call	j_call	d_call	clone_size	cdr3_nt	cdr3_aa
TRBV5-1	TRBJ2-1	NA	NA	TGCGCCAGCAGCTTGGGGAAGGGTCTTGAGCAGTTCTTC	CASSLGKGLEQFF
TRBV15	TRBJ1-4	TRBD1	few	TGTGCCACCACCCGAGGCACAGGGGTTGAAAAACTGTTTTTT	CATTRGTGVEKLFF
TRBV7-9	TRBJ2-3	NA	NA	TGTGCCAGCAGCTTCGTAGCGGGCACAGATACGCAGTATTTT	CASSFVAGTDTQYF
TRBV28	TRBJ2-5	NA	NA	TGTGCCAGCAGCAAAACTGGGTCGCGGGTAGAGACCCAGTACTTC	CASSKTGSRVETQYF
TRBV19	TRBJ2-2	NA	NA	TGTGCCAGTAGTACCGCACGGTTCGGGGAGCTGCTTTTT	CASSTARFGELLF
TRBV15	TRBJ2-5	NA	few	TGTGCCACCAGCAGAGATGGGACCCAGTACTTC	CATSRDGTQYF
TRBV5-5	TRBJ2-5	TRBD1	many	TGTGCCAGCAGCAGGAGCGGGACAGGGCAAGAGACCCAGTACTTC	CASSRSGTGQETQYF
TRBV19	TRBJ1-1	NA	NA	TGTGCCAGTAAGAACAGGTTGAACACTGAAGCTTTCTTT	CASKNRLNTEAFF
TRBV7-6	TRBJ1-1	NA	NA	TGTGCCAGCAGCCCCAACTGGGGGGGGCAGGCTTTCTTT	CASSPNWGGQAFF
TRBV5-1	TRBJ2-1	NA	few	TGCGCCAGCAGCTTGGACCCCGGGACTGCTTTACGGGAGCAGTTCTTC	CASSLDPGTALREQFF
TRBV13	TRBJ2-2	TRBD2	NA	TGTGCCAGCAGCTTAGGCGGGGAGGGCCGTGGCGGGGAGCTGTTTTTT	CASSLGGEGRGGELFF
TRBV28	TRBJ2-6	NA	NA	TGTGCCAGCAGTCCCCTGGAGAGCTCTGGGGCCAACGTCCTGACTTTC	CASSPLESSGANVLTF
TRBV3-1	TRBJ1-5	NA	many	TGTGCCAGCAGCCAAGCCATAAATCAGCCCCAGCATTTT	CASSQAINQPQHF
TRBV5-6	TRBJ2-5	TRBD2	NA	TGTGCCAGCAGCTCGACAGGGCTAGCGGGAGAGTACCAAGAGACCCAGTACTTC	CASSSTGLAGEYQETQYF
TRBV29-1	TRBJ1-1	NA	many	TGCAGCGTTAGCAGGGACATTACTGAAGCTTTCTTT	CSVSRDITEAFF
TRBV18	TRBJ2-1	TRBD1	few	TGTGCCAGCTCACCAGGGACGACAGGGTCTCCCTTCAATGAGCAGTTCTTC	CASSPGTTGSPFNEQFF
TRBV27	TRBJ2-7	TRBD1	many	TGTGCCAGCGGATTAGGACAGGGATCCTACGAGCAGTACTTC	CASGLGQGSYEQYF
TRBV6-1	TRBJ1-5	NA	many	TGTGCCAGCAGCCACGTATCTATATTGTTGGGCGCGGGTCAGCCCCAGCATTTT	CASSHVSILLGAGQPQHF
TRBV27	TRBJ1-5	TRBD1	many	TGTGCCAGCAAGTCGTCGGGACAGATTAATCAGCCCCAGCATTTT	CASKSSGQINQPQHF
TRBV29-1	TRBJ2-7	TRBD1	many	TGCAGCGTTGGGACAGGGCGAAGGCAGTACTTC	CSVGTGRRQYF
TRBV27	TRBJ1-1	TRBD1	many	TGTGCCAGCAGTTTCGACAGGGAAATGAACACTGAAGCTTTCTTT	CASSFDREMNTEAFF
TRBV19	TRBJ2-1	TRBD2	NA	TGTGCCAGTAGGCCTAGCGGGCGAAGCTCCTACAATGAGCAGTTCTTC	CASRPSGRSSYNEQFF
TRBV18	TRBJ1-3	NA	NA	TGTGCCAGCTCACCGACAGACTCTGGAAACACCATATATTTT	CASSPTDSGNTIYF
TRBV11-2	TRBJ2-1	NA	many	TGTGCCAGCAGCCCCATAAACAATGAGCAGTTCTTC	CASSPINNEQFF
TRBV18	TRBJ2-3	NA	many	TGTGCCAGCTCACCACCGAGTTCCACAGATACGCAGTATTTT	CASSPPSSTDTQYF
TRBV30	TRBJ2-1	NA	few	TGTGCCTGGAGTTTAACTAACGGACTCAATGAGCAGTTCTTC	CAWSLTNGLNEQFF
TRBV28	TRBJ2-3	TRBD1	many	TGTGCCAGCACTAAACGACAGGGGACAAGCACAGATACGCAGTATTTT	CASTKRQGTSTDTQYF